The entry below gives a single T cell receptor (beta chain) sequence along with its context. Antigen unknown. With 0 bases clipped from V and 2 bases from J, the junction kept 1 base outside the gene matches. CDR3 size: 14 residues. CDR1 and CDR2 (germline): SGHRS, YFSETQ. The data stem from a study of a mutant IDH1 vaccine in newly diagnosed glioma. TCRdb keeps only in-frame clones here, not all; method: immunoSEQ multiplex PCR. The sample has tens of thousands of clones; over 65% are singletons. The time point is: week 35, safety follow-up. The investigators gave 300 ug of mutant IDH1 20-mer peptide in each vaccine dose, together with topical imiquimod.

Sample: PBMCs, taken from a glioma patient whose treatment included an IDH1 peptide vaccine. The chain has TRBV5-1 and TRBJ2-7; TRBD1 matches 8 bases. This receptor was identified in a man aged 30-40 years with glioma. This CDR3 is CASSLVQGAYEQYF. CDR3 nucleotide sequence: TGCGCCAGCAGCTTGGTACAGGGGGCCTACGAGCAGTACTTC.